A single sample gave rise to the 15 T cell receptor beta chains below, sequenced in a study of T cell clones after liver transplantation. Generated by immunoSEQ multiplex PCR, the TCRdb table keeps only in-frame clones and is missing some. The table lists around 76,000 clones, 80% of them singletons. The sequencing here drew on CD4+ T cells from blood, taken 12 months after liver transplant. The receptors here all came from a human patient who received a liver transplant. Some T cells here may be from the graft donor.

J is TRBJ1-1 and V is TRBV18; 7 bases map to TRBD1. Germline assignment: CDR1 KGHSH and CDR2 LQKENI. This CDR3 is built from 14 residues. The trim removed 5 bases at V and 1 base at J, leaving 4 bases unmatched. CDR3 sequence (DNA): TGTGCCAGCTCAGCAACAGGGGCGAACACTGAAGCTTTCTTT. As protein: CASSATGANTEAFF.

The chain combines TRBV6-1 with TRBJ1-2, with D unresolved. V was pared by 5 bases and J by 6 bases, with 10 bases between. The germline V gene has CDR1 MNHNS and CDR2 SASEGT. The CDR3 is made up of 12 amino acids. CDR3 in amino acids: CASSPTNNGYTF. The CDR3 nucleotides are TGTGCCAGCAGTCCCACCAATAATGGCTACACCTTC.

The V call is TRBV29-1, the J call TRBJ2-4; perhaps TRBD1 as D (6 bases). This CDR3 spans 12 amino acids. The V end was cut by 4 bases, the J end by 8 bases, with 12 bases between. In germline, CDR1 is SQVTM, CDR2 ANQGSEA. The CDR3 is CSVARGEDIQYF. CDR3 sequence (DNA): TGCAGCGTTGCCAGGGGCGAGGACATTCAGTACTTC.

V is TRBV5-4 and J is TRBJ1-1, with D possibly TRBD1 on 5 matching bases. This CDR3 comprises 16 residues. CDR1 and CDR2 (germline): SGHNT, YYREEE (reference sequence). The germline V and J ends were trimmed by 0 bases and 8 bases, with 20 bases remaining between them. The CDR3 coding sequence is TGTGCCAGCAGCTTGGGGGGTGGTCTGGGGCGCCCAGAAGCTTTCTTT. As protein: CASSLGGGLGRPEAFF.

The gene calls are TRBV4-1 and TRBJ2-7; maybe TRBD1 (5 bases). The V end lost 0 bases, the J end lost 0 bases, and 12 bases lay between the germline ends. This CDR3 spans 16 amino acids. The germline V gene encodes CDR1 MGHRA and CDR2 YSYEKL. CDR3: CASSQEQRGSSYEQYF. CDR3 bases: TGCGCCAGCAGCCAAGAACAAAGGGGAAGCTCCTACGAGCAGTACTTC.

This clone was seen a few times. The V gene is TRBV7-2, the J gene TRBJ1-4, with 7 bases fitting TRBD1. From germline, CDR1 is SGHTA and CDR2 FQGNSA. With V trimmed by 4 bases and J by 0 bases, 14 bases remained unmatched. There are 19 residues in the CDR3. The CDR3 region has the DNA TGTGCCAGCAGCTCCCCCCCGGGACAGATAGTTGCAACTAATGAAAAACTGTTTTTT. Its protein product is CASSSPPGQIVATNEKLFF.

This sequence joins TRBV5-8 and TRBJ2-2, with 7 nucleotides matching TRBD1. V gave up 0 bases and J gave up 5 bases; unmatched junction bases: 16. There are 19 residues in the CDR3. Germline V gives CDR1 SGHTS, CDR2 YDEGEE. In nucleotides, the CDR3 is TGTGCCAGCAGCTTGGGGGCAGTCTTCGTACAGGGGCTTACCGGGGAGCTGTTTTTT. Its protein product is CASSLGAVFVQGLTGELFF.

The CDR3 protein is CASSRFFGGETQYF. The DNA for the CDR3 is TGTGCCAGCAGCCGCTTTTTCGGGGGGGAGACCCAGTACTTC. The chain has TRBV11-1 and TRBJ2-5, with 7 bases fitting TRBD2. This CDR3 contains 14 residues. Germline loops: CDR1 SGHAT, CDR2 FQDESV (reference sequence). Trimming at V came to 5 bases and at J to 5 bases, leaving 8 bases not matched to a gene.

The V and J genes are TRBV6-5 and TRBJ2-7; D gene unclear. The CDR3 has 12 amino acids. Germline-derived CDR1 and CDR2 are MNHEY and SVGAGI. Trimming took 6 bases from V and 2 from J, leaving 8 bases between them. CDR3 DNA: TGTGCCAGCAGATTGGGTACCTACGAGCAGTACTTC. Its protein product is CASRLGTYEQYF.

The V and J genes are TRBV7-2 and TRBJ1-1; 9 positions match TRBD1. The CDR3 length is 16 residues. CDR1 is SGHTA, CDR2 FQGNSA, per germline. Trimming cost V 5 bases and J 10 bases; bases outside gene matches: 17. The CDR3 region has the DNA TGTGCCAGCAGCCCACGGAGAACCCCGGGACAGGGTACAGCTTTCTTT. Amino acids: CASSPRRTPGQGTAFF.

The gene calls are TRBV5-4 and TRBJ2-2, with D possibly being TRBD2 (7 bases). Germline V gene data show CDR1 as SGHNT and CDR2 as YYREEE (reference sequence). The CDR3 is 16 amino acids. V was clipped by 4 bases and J by 6 bases, with 19 bases between them. The CDR3 spells CASSTGRGGVAGELFF. The CDR3 nucleotides are TGTGCCAGCAGCACGGGGAGAGGGGGGGTGGCCGGGGAGCTGTTTTTT.

This chain connects TRBV7-3 to TRBJ2-1; TRBD1 matches at 8 bases. Per the germline V gene, CDR1 is SGHTA and CDR2 is FQGTGA. This CDR3 contains 17 residues. Trimming cost V 0 bases and J 4 bases; bases outside gene matches: 8. The CDR3, as DNA: TGTGCCAGCAGCTTAACTAGGGAACAGGGGGGATACAATGAGCAGTTCTTC. The encoded protein is CASSLTREQGGYNEQFF.

This chain uses TRBV11-2 with TRBJ1-2; D call uncertain. The V gene's germline CDR1 is SGHAT and CDR2 FQNNGV. V gave up 1 base and J gave up 2 bases, with 11 bases separating them. The CDR3 loop spans 15 amino acids. The CDR3 here is CASSLVTTGNYGYTF. CDR3 DNA sequence: TGTGCCAGCAGCTTAGTAACTACCGGAAACTATGGCTACACCTTC.

The genes are TRBV5-1 and TRBJ2-3, with D unresolved. Per the germline V gene, CDR1 is SGHRS and CDR2 is YFSETQ. The CDR3 runs 12 residues. V was trimmed by 5 bases and J by 2 bases, leaving 6 bases between them. The CDR3 sequence: CASSYPTDTQYF. In DNA form, the CDR3 reads TGCGCCAGCAGTTATCCCACAGATACGCAGTATTTT.

This clone was picked up one time. This chain uses TRBV12-1 with TRBJ2-7; TRBD2 is the table's D call, not checked against the DNA. TRBV12-1 is recorded as a pseudogene. This CDR3 contains 12 residues. The CDR3 DNA follows: TGTGCCAGCAGCTTACTACGCTACGAGCAGTACTTC. Translated, it gives CASSLLRYEQYF.